Below are 25 T cell receptor beta chains sequenced from a single sample in a study of T cell repertoires in cytomegalovirus infection. TCRdb independently ran MiXCR on the reads; one entry per CDR3 protein. The profile shows some 680,000 distinct CDR3 sequences, approximately 34% of them singletons. Material: PBMCs. These receptors all come from a human donor in good health (CMV status not recorded). Some clones in this sample may be carry-over from other donors' samples.

This clonotype was seen more than once but under ten times. CDR3 in DNA: TGCAGTGCTCGACAGGGTTCACCCCTCCACTTT. Amino acids: CSARQGSPLHF. The rearrangement joins TRBV20-1 to TRBJ1-6; 7 bases match TRBD1. Germline CDR1 reads DFQATT; CDR2 reads SNEGSKA (reference sequence). This CDR3 contains 11 residues. With 5 bases clipped from V and 9 bases from J, the junction kept 1 base outside the gene matches.

The chain carries TRBV7-6 and TRBJ2-2; 11 bases match TRBD2. J lost 5 bases, V lost 1 base, and 18 bases had no gene match. Looked up from germline, CDR1 is SGHVS and CDR2 is FNYEAQ. The CDR3 has 21 amino acids. This CDR3 reads CASSLDTGLAEDSFLTGELFF. CDR3 coding DNA: TGTGCCAGCAGCTTAGATACGGGACTAGCGGAAGACTCTTTCCTGACCGGGGAGCTGTTTTTT.

The CDR3 reads CASSIRGPGTEAFF. Written as DNA, the CDR3 is TGTGCCAGTAGTATAAGAGGGCCGGGGACTGAAGCTTTCTTT. J is TRBJ1-1 and V is TRBV19; D unresolved. Germline lookup yields CDR1 LNHDA and CDR2 SQIVND (reference sequence). The CDR3 extends over 14 amino acids. Trimming removed 2 bases from V and 5 bases from J, with 12 bases in between.

V is TRBV19 and J is TRBJ2-1; no reliable D call. This CDR3 region has 11 residues. Germline lookup yields CDR1 LNHDA and CDR2 SQIVND (reference sequence). With 3 bases removed from V and 4 bases from J, the gap between germline ends came to 1 base. Here the CDR3 reads CASSMYNEQFF. CDR3 sequence (DNA): TGTGCCAGTAGTATGTACAATGAGCAGTTCTTC.

This chain joins TRBV19 and TRBJ2-7, with D possibly called TRBD1 or TRBD2 (5 bases each). Germline values: CDR1 LNHDA, CDR2 SQIVND (reference sequence). This CDR3 spans 14 amino acids. Trimming cost V 3 bases and J 3 bases, with 12 bases left between them. The CDR3 spells CASSMGLGGYEQYF. As DNA, the CDR3 is TGTGCCAGTAGTATGGGGCTAGGAGGCTACGAGCAGTACTTC.

The rearrangement joins TRBV7-9 to TRBJ2-5; D unresolved. CDR1 is SEHNR and CDR2 is FQNEAQ in the germline V gene (reference sequence). CDR3 length: 12 residues. With 6 bases removed from V and 4 bases from J, the gap between germline ends came to 9 bases. CDR3 sequence: CASRELRETQYF. The CDR3 coding sequence is TGTGCCAGCAGAGAGTTAAGAGAGACCCAGTACTTC.

This clonotype was counted many times. The J gene is TRBJ2-5, the V gene TRBV7-6, with D uncertain. V lost 0 bases to trimming and J lost 0 bases, with 14 bases between them. The CDR3 runs to 17 residues. The germline gives CDR1 SGHVS, CDR2 FNYEAQ. The CDR3 DNA reads TGTGCCAGCAGCTTAGCGTTCGGCAGCCTTTACCAAGAGACCCAGTACTTC. Its translation is CASSLAFGSLYQETQYF.

This chain uses TRBV20-1 with TRBJ1-3; D possibly corresponds to TRBD1 (6 bases). The CDR3 extends over 13 amino acids. The germline V gene encodes CDR1 DFQATT and CDR2 SNEGSKA (reference sequence). V lost 6 bases, J lost 1 base, and 10 bases lay in between. CDR3 DNA sequence: TGCAGTGCAGCGCAGGGGTCTGGAAACACCATATATTTT. Protein: CSAAQGSGNTIYF.

This chain connects TRBV20-1 to TRBJ2-5; a weak D match, TRBD1 (6 bases). The CDR3 is made up of 13 amino acids. V was clipped by 5 bases and J by 5 bases, with 15 bases between them. CDR1 and CDR2 from the germline V gene are DFQATT and SNEGSKA (reference sequence). The CDR3 is CSAQPGAGETQYF. DNA for the CDR3: TGCAGTGCTCAGCCAGGGGCCGGGGAGACCCAGTACTTC.

This clonotype was observed many times. The chain employs TRBV7-6 and TRBJ2-2, with TRBD2 matching over 7 bases. The V gene's germline CDR1 is SGHVS and CDR2 FNYEAQ. Trimming at V came to 4 bases and at J to 7 bases, leaving 6 bases not matched to a gene. The CDR3 sequence is 14 residues long. The CDR3 nucleotides are TGTGCCAGCAGCTCGGGGGGAGGAGACGGGGAGCTGTTTTTT. Residues: CASSSGGGDGELFF.

The CDR3 here is CASSYSTGTSGPRYNEQFF. CDR3 coding DNA: TGTGCCAGCAGTTACTCTACCGGGACTAGCGGGCCAAGGTACAATGAGCAGTTCTTC. This sequence joins TRBV6-6 and TRBJ2-1; TRBD2 matches at 12 bases. The CDR3 length is 19 residues. V dropped 0 bases and J dropped 4; count of bases not matched to a gene: 10. The V gene's germline CDR1 is MNHNY and CDR2 SVGAGI (reference sequence).

This rearrangement joins TRBV7-8 to TRBJ2-3; TRBD1 might be the D (6 bases). The CDR3 extends over 16 amino acids. Germline lookup yields CDR1 SGHVS and CDR2 FQNEAQ. Trimming removed 5 bases from V and 4 bases from J, with 19 bases in between. The DNA for the CDR3 is TGTGCCAGCAGCGTGCAGCACAGGGTCCGACCAGATACGCAGTATTTT. Amino acids: CASSVQHRVRPDTQYF.

This clonotype has just a few counts. The rearrangement links TRBV10-2 to TRBJ2-7; TRBD1 matches 7 bases. The CDR3 runs 14 residues. Trimming took 6 bases from V and 3 from J; bases not matched to a gene: 8. Germline CDR1 and CDR2: WSHSY and SAAADI. CDR3 sequence (DNA): TGCGCCAGCAGCCGGGGACAGTGGTACTACGAGCAGTACTTC. This translates into CASSRGQWYYEQYF.

This chain uses TRBV7-2 with TRBJ1-6, with 7 bases fitting TRBD1. The CDR3 extends over 17 amino acids. Per the germline V gene, CDR1 is SGHTA and CDR2 is FQGNSA. With V trimmed by 5 bases and J by 6 bases, 13 bases remained unmatched. CDR3 residues: CASSARGTAVINSPLHF. The CDR3 region has the DNA TGTGCCAGCAGCGCACGCGGGACAGCCGTTATTAATTCACCCCTCCACTTT.

This clonotype has just a few counts. The J gene is TRBJ2-7, the V gene TRBV29-1; TRBD2 matches at 12 bases. Germline V gene data show CDR1 as SQVTM and CDR2 as ANQGSEA. CDR3 length equals 13 residues. Germline trimming cut 7 bases from V and 5 bases from J; bases unmatched to any gene: 6. CDR3 sequence reads: CSAATSGSNEQYF. CDR3 nucleotide sequence: TGCAGCGCTGCGACTAGCGGGAGTAACGAGCAGTACTTC.

A remark on this clonotype: One end of the junction fails to match germline, which may point to a read error. The CDR3, as DNA: TGTGCCAACAGTCCAGGGACAGGGTCCCAGAACACTGAAGCTTTCTTT. Translated, it gives CANSPGTGSQNTEAFF. This chain uses TRBV27 with TRBJ1-1; TRBD1 aligns across 9 bases. CDR3 size: 16 residues. Germline CDR1 is MNHEY and CDR2 is SMNVEV (reference sequence).

V is TRBV20-1 and J is TRBJ2-3, with D hard to call. Deletions cut 5 bases from V and 4 bases from J, with 10 bases between. The CDR3 runs 12 residues. Germline V gene data show CDR1 as DFQATT and CDR2 as SNEGSKA (reference sequence). The CDR3 protein is CSADHPPDTQYF. DNA of the CDR3: TGCAGTGCTGACCATCCTCCAGATACGCAGTATTTT.

Of note for this clonotype: This likely comes from a read error, as the CDR3 has no conserved phenylalanine or tryptophan at its end. The chain recombines TRBV6-1 with TRBJ1-1; 7 bases match TRBD1. In germline, CDR1 is MNHNS, CDR2 SASEGT. After removal of 6 bases from V and 8 bases from J, the junction contained 6 bases not matched to a gene. The CDR3 consists of 12 residues. The CDR3 sequence: CASSNTGAEAFL. The CDR3 DNA reads as TGTGCCAGCAGCAACACAGGGGCCGAAGCTTTCCTT.

The CDR3 DNA sequence: TGTGCCAGTGGCCACAGGCCAGATTCGGGATACAATGAGCAGTTCTTC. Amino acids: CASGHRPDSGYNEQFF. The gene calls are TRBV12-3 or TRBV12-4 and TRBJ2-1; D may correspond to TRBD1 or TRBD2 (5 bases each). The CDR3 spans 16 residues. V lost 9 bases, J lost 4 bases, and 22 bases lay in between.

The CDR3 sequence: CASSKPKQKLFF. The CDR3, as DNA: TGTGCCAGCAGTAAACCCAAGCAAAAACTGTTTTTT. The rearrangement uses TRBV12-3 or TRBV12-4 and TRBJ1-4, with unresolved D. V was cut by 5 bases and J by 9 bases, with 10 bases left in between. The CDR3 has 12 amino acids.

This clonotype has ten or more counts. The chain employs TRBV7-2 and TRBJ1-1; the D is unclear. The CDR3 spans 12 residues. V dropped 2 bases and J dropped 5 bases, with 6 bases sitting between them. The germline CDR1 and CDR2 sequences are SGHTA and FQGNSA. Here the CDR3 reads CASSLSRTEAFF. The CDR3 nucleotides are TGTGCCAGCAGCTTATCCCGGACTGAAGCTTTCTTT.

A few counts support this clonotype. V gene TRBV12-3 or TRBV12-4 combines with J gene TRBJ1-2; 10 bases map to TRBD1. V dropped 6 bases and J dropped 1; count of bases not matched to a gene: 5. The CDR3 consists of 15 residues. CDR3 region: CASSPDRGGNYGYTF. CDR3 nucleotide sequence: TGTGCCAGCAGCCCGGACAGGGGGGGTAACTATGGCTACACCTTC.

V is TRBV18 and J is TRBJ2-2; D gene unclear. V gave up 3 bases and J gave up 0 bases, with 11 bases separating them. The CDR3 is made up of 16 amino acids. Germline V gene data show CDR1 as KGHSH and CDR2 as LQKENI. The CDR3 here is CASSPPFGANTGELFF. CDR3 in DNA: TGTGCCAGCTCACCGCCGTTTGGGGCGAACACCGGGGAGCTGTTTTTT. The full variable domain, with the rest looked up from reference TRBV18 and TRBJ2-2, is NAGVMQNPRHLVRRRGQEARLRCSPMKGHSHVYWYRQLPEEGLKFMVYLQKENIIDESGMPKERFSAEFPKEGPSILRIQQVVRGDSAAYFCASSPPFGANTGELFFGEGSRLTVL.

In its sample, this clonotype was seen a few times. The gene calls are TRBV20-1 and TRBJ2-1, with 13 bases lining up with TRBD2. Trimming removed 8 bases from V and 2 bases from J; junction bases left unmatched: 6. The CDR3 extends over 15 amino acids. Per the germline V gene, CDR1 is DFQATT and CDR2 is SNEGSKA (reference sequence). CDR3 sequence: CSWDGTSGTYNEQFF. Here the CDR3 DNA reads TGCAGTTGGGATGGGACTAGCGGGACCTACAATGAGCAGTTCTTC.

Ten or more counts support this clonotype. The chain joins TRBV7-9 to TRBJ2-2, with D hard to call. The CDR3 is made up of 14 amino acids. V was cut by 1 base and J by 4 bases, with 7 bases left in between. CDR1 and CDR2 (germline): SEHNR, FQNEAQ (reference sequence). The CDR3 bases are TGTGCCAGCAGCTTAGTGGACGCCACCGGGGAGCTGTTTTTT. It translates to CASSLVDATGELFF.